The clone carrying this T cell receptor beta chain was counted ten times or more. For the second PCR, which ran for 7 to 11 cycles, a sample-barcoded 5' primer and a J-beta primer mix were used. Each cDNA molecule, via a template-switch adaptor with 12 random nucleotides, was tagged. TCRdb redid the calling of the 5' RACE reads with MiXCR, one entry per CDR3 protein. This repertoire shows 450,000 to 650,000 distinct CDR3 sequences, less than 25% found once; its top ten account for approximately 8.7%. This sample was included in a study of blood T cells in healthy people across ages. CDR3 size: 13 residues. Between the trimmed V and J ends, which lost 5 bases and 8 bases, there was a span of 16 bases. The V gene's germline CDR1 is SQVTM and CDR2 ANQGSEA. The same data also contributed to another study, on T cells of mothers and their children.

Sample: blood. This receptor was obtained from a boy aged 5-17 years in good health. The V and J genes are TRBV29-1 and TRBJ2-1, with D hard to call. The chain's CDR3 is CSVHTGRSHEQFF. In DNA form, the CDR3 reads TGCAGCGTTCATACTGGCAGGAGCCATGAGCAGTTCTTC.